The T cell receptor beta chain under discussion was sequenced for a study of blood T cells in healthy people across ages. Study observations and caveats: Researchers said unsorted PBMCs prevented a conclusive naive versus antigen-experienced comparison. In the absence of known donor CMV status, changes in expanded clonotypes were possibly confounded.

The CDR3 length is 12 residues. Every participating donor contributed approximately 9.5 milliliters of peripheral blood through a draw. This clonotype was recorded at least ten times. What it binds is unknown. Relative to the germline gene, one junction end is altered; a read error may explain this. A J-beta primer mix and a sample-barcoded 5' primer were used in a second PCR of about 7 to 12 cycles. Per-sample output comprised a minimum of 3 million paired-end reads containing CDR3. Each CDR3 protein gets one entry after TCRdb re-called the 5' RACE reads with MiXCR. The data show 850,000 to 1,100,000 distinct CDR3 sequences, around two fifths seen once.

This receptor was taken from a man aged 18 to 30 in good health. Sequencing was done on a sample of blood. The rearrangement links TRBV12-3 or TRBV12-4 to TRBJ2-2; D uncertain. This CDR3 is CASSLGSGELFF. The CDR3 DNA is TGTGCCAGCAGCTTAGGGTCCGGGGAGCTGTTTTTT.